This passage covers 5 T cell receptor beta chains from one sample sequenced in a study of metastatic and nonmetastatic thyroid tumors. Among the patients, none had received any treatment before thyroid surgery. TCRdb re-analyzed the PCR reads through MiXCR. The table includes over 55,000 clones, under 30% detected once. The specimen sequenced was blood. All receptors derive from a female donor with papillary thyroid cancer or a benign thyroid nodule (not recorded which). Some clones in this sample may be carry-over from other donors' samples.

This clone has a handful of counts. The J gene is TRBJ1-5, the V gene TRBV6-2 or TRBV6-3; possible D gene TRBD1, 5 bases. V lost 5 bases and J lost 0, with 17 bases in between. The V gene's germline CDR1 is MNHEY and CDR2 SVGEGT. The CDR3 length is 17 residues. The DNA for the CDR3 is TGTGCCAGCAGTAGACAGTCCGGGGGTTATAGCAATCAGCCCCAGCATTTT. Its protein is CASSRQSGGYSNQPQHF.

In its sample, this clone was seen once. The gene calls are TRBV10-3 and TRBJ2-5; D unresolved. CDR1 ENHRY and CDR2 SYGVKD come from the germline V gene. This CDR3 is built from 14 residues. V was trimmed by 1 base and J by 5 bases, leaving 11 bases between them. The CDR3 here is CAISEWTRRETQYF. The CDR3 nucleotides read TGTGCCATCAGTGAGTGGACCAGAAGGGAGACCCAGTACTTC.

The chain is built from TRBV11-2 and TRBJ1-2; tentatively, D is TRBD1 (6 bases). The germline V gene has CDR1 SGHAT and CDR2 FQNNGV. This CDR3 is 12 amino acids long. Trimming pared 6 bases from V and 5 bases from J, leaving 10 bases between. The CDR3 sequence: CASSRTAYGYTF. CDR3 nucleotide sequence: TGTGCCAGCAGTCGGACAGCTTATGGCTACACCTTC.

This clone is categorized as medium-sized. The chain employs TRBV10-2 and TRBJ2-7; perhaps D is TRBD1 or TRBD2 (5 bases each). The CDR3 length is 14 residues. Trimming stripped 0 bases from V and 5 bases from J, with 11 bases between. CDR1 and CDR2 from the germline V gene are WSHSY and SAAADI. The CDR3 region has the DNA TGCGCCAGCAGTGAGTCGAGGGGAGCTCACGAGCAGTACTTC. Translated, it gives CASSESRGAHEQYF.

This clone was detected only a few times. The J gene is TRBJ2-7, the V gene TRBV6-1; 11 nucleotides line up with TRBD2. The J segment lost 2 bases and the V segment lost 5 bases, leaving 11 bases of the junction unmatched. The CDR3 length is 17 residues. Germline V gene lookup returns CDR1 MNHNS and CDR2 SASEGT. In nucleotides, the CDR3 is TGTGCCAGCAGTCCACAAACCGGGACTAGCGGAGCCTACGAGCAGTACTTC. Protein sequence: CASSPQTGTSGAYEQYF.